Listed below are T cell receptor beta chains from one sample, sequenced in a study of blood T cell repertoires in COVID-19. Libraries were prepared by immunoSEQ multiplex PCR; TCRdb keeps only in-frame clonotypes and omits some of them. The sample yields about 270,000 clones, around 86% seen once. The sample taken for sequencing was PBMCs or T cells enriched from blood (not recorded which). Every receptor here comes from a man between 18 and 29 years old who had recovered from COVID-19. Both conserved end residues are part of each CDR3. Fields, in order: J gene, D gene, clone size, V gene, CDR3 DNA, CDR3 protein. D genes are given only for firm matches. Some rows mark clone size as missing; the rest say once, few, many or name a class of expanded clone.

>TRBJ1-2|TRBD1|few|TRBV2
TGTGCCAGCAGTTGGACAGGGGACGGGTATGGCTACACCTTC
CASSWTGDGYGYTF
>TRBJ2-3|TRBD2|.|TRBV19
TGTGCCAGTACCCGAGCGGGACCCACAGATACGCAGTATTTT
CASTRAGPTDTQYF
>TRBJ1-6|TRBD1|.|TRBV7-2
TGTGCCAGCAGCTTAGGGGACAGGAGCTCCTATAATTCACCCCTCCACTTT
CASSLGDRSSYNSPLHF
>TRBJ1-1|.|.|TRBV24-1
TGTGCCACCAGTGATTTGCCCGGGGGGGAAGCTTTCTTT
CATSDLPGGEAFF
>TRBJ2-3|TRBD2|.|TRBV27
TGTGCCAGCAGTTTAGGGGGGGGCACAGATACGCAGTATTTT
CASSLGGGTDTQYF
>TRBJ2-4|TRBD2|.|TRBV11-2
TGTGCCAGCAGCAGCGGGACCTTTGAGAGAAACATTCAGTACTTC
CASSSGTFERNIQYF
>TRBJ1-2|.|.|TRBV2
TGTGCCAGCACCGTGGAGACAGGAGCAAACTATGGCTACACCTTC
CASTVETGANYGYTF
>TRBJ2-7|.|.|TRBV6-5
TGTGCCAGCAAAGTGGGCCTCTCCTACGAGCAGTACTTC
CASKVGLSYEQYF
>TRBJ2-7|.|few|TRBV4-1
TGCGCCAGCAGCCGAGAACCGGGACAAAACTACGAGCAGTACTTC
CASSREPGQNYEQYF
>TRBJ1-1|.|.|TRBV7-3
TGTGCCAGCAGTCTAAGGGGCAAGAACACTGAAGCTTTCTTT
CASSLRGKNTEAFF
>TRBJ2-3|TRBD2|.|TRBV4-1
TGCGCCAGCAGCCTCCCGACTAGCGGGGACACAGATACGCAGTATTTT
CASSLPTSGDTDTQYF
>TRBJ1-2|.|.|TRBV19
TGTGCCAGTAGTACCCTCATGACAGTATCGAATGGCTACACCTTC
CASSTLMTVSNGYTF
>TRBJ2-1|TRBD2|.|TRBV11-3
TGTGCCAGCAGCCTCCTGAGCGGGGGATACAATGAGCAGTTCTTC
CASSLLSGGYNEQFF
>TRBJ2-5|.|.|TRBV6-2/TRBV6-3
TGTGCCAGCAGTTGGGCTGGGGTCGGGGACCAAGAGACCCAGTACTTC
CASSWAGVGDQETQYF
>TRBJ1-6|.|once|TRBV27
TGTGCCAGTCGAAACCAGGGGACATTGTTTTCCCTCCACTTT
CASRNQGTLFSLHF
>TRBJ2-7|TRBD1|.|TRBV27
TGTGCCAGCAGGGTCAGGGTGACAGGGGACTCCTACGAGCAGTACTTC
CASRVRVTGDSYEQYF
>TRBJ2-7|TRBD1|.|TRBV19
TGTGCCAGTAGTGCGAGACAGGGTCCTCTACCCTACGAGCAGTACTTC
CASSARQGPLPYEQYF
>TRBJ1-2|TRBD1|.|TRBV18
TGTGCCAGCTCACCACGACAGGGCGGTGGGTATGGCTACACCTTC
CASSPRQGGGYGYTF
>TRBJ2-7|TRBD2|once|TRBV7-6
TGTGCCAGCAGTTCGGGTAGCGGGGCCGGTTACGAGCAGTACTTC
CASSSGSGAGYEQYF
>TRBJ1-1|.|.|TRBV19
TGTGCCAGTAGTGGGGGAAGCGGGGGGCTTAACACTGAAGCTTTCTTT
CASSGGSGGLNTEAFF
>TRBJ2-5|TRBD2|.|TRBV7-2
TGTGCCAGCAGCTCGTCGGGTTTTACTAGCGGGATTCGAGAGACCCAGTACTTC
CASSSSGFTSGIRETQYF
>TRBJ1-3|.|.|TRBV2
TGTGCCAGCAGGGCAGGCCTCTCTGGAAACACCATATATTTT
CASRAGLSGNTIYF
>TRBJ2-7|.|.|TRBV10-1
TGCGCCAGCAGTGAGACGATCGGGGCCTACGAGCAGTACTTC
CASSETIGAYEQYF
>TRBJ2-7|TRBD1|.|TRBV3-1/TRBV3-2
TGTGCCAGCAGCCAAGTCTGGCAGGGGGTGAGTGTCCTTCCGCGCGAGCAGTACTTC
CASSQVWQGVSVLPREQYF
>TRBJ2-1|.|.|TRBV11-2
TGTGCCAGCAGCTTAGAACTAGTGGTCCATGAGCAGTTCTTC
CASSLELVVHEQFF
>TRBJ2-1|.|.|TRBV6-5
TGTGCCAGCAGCTCCGGACTGGGGAATGAGCAGTTCTTC
CASSSGLGNEQFF
>TRBJ1-6|.|.|TRBV19
TGTGCCAGTAGCGACGGGAGCTATAATTCACCCCTCCACTTT
CASSDGSYNSPLHF
>TRBJ1-2|.|once|TRBV5-6
TGTGCCAGCAGCTGGACCGGAGGGCGCGACTATGGCTACACCTTC
CASSWTGGRDYGYTF
>TRBJ2-7|TRBD1|.|TRBV11-3
TGTGCCAGCAGCCCCCGCGGGGACAGGGACTACGAGCAGTACTTC
CASSPRGDRDYEQYF
>TRBJ1-1|.|.|TRBV15
TGTGCCACCAGCAGAGATTTGAGTATGAACACTGAAGCTTTCTTT
CATSRDLSMNTEAFF
>TRBJ2-1|.|.|TRBV2
TGTGCCAGCAGTGAATGGACACCTCCTGGGGAGTTCTTC
CASSEWTPPGEFF